This note documents a single T cell receptor beta chain sequence. Its antigen is as yet unknown. The data are from a study of regulatory T cells in long-lasting Graves disease. iRepertoire HTBI primers and Arm-PCR of CDR3 regions built TCR beta libraries. TCRdb itself ran the multiplex PCR reads through MiXCR, one entry per CDR3 protein. The sample lists 700,000 or so distinct CDR3 sequences, 30% occurring once. The study's findings and limits: Authors noted too few samples as a limitation.

The time point was: persistent/refractory GD, antithyroid drugs over 5 years with positive TRAb. PBMCs provided the RNA from which the TCR library was made. This material consisted of peripheral blood mononuclear cells (PBMCs), taken when the disease was refractory, from a patient treated with antithyroid drugs. The sequence derives from a female donor with Graves disease.

CDR3 region: CASSQTGYSNQPQHF. The CDR3 DNA follows: TGTGCCAGCAGCCAAACAGGATATAGCAATCAGCCCCAGCATTTT. The rearrangement links TRBV7-2 to TRBJ1-5, with a tentative D call TRBD1 (5 bases). The V end lost 5 bases, the J end lost 0 bases, and 11 bases lay between the germline ends. Germline lookup yields CDR1 SGHTA and CDR2 FQGNSA. This CDR3 contains 15 residues. Combining the CDR3 with reference TRBV7-2 and TRBJ1-5 gives the whole variable domain GAGVSQSPSNKVTEKGKDVELRCDPISGHTALYWYRQSLGQGLEFLIYFQGNSAPDKSGLPSDRFSAERTGGSVSTLTIQRTQQEDSAVYLCASSQTGYSNQPQHFGDGTRLSIL.